The clone carrying this TCR beta chain was counted many times. Its cognate antigen is unknown. The second PCR ran roughly 7 to 12 cycles with a sample-barcoded 5' primer and J-beta primers. One entry per CDR3 protein, called by TCRdb with MiXCR from the 5' RACE reads. The repertoire has fewer than 800,000 distinct CDR3 sequences, around 32% of them found once; the top ten carry 15% to 17%. The germline V and J ends were trimmed by 3 bases and 8 bases, with 4 bases remaining between them. The CDR3 covers 11 residues. This record belongs to a study of blood T cells in healthy people across ages. Whole-study findings and limits: Naive T cell percentage strongly correlated with TCR beta diversity. Unknown CMV status may confound age-related changes in expanded clones. Diversity estimated from one million T cells was considered an underestimate.

The receptor was derived from a woman older than 75 in good health. Sequencing was carried out using blood. The chain carries TRBV12-3 or TRBV12-4 and TRBJ1-4; D is ambiguous. Here the CDR3 reads CASSFREKLFF. The CDR3 region has the DNA TGTGCCAGCAGTTTCAGGGAAAAACTGTTTTTT.